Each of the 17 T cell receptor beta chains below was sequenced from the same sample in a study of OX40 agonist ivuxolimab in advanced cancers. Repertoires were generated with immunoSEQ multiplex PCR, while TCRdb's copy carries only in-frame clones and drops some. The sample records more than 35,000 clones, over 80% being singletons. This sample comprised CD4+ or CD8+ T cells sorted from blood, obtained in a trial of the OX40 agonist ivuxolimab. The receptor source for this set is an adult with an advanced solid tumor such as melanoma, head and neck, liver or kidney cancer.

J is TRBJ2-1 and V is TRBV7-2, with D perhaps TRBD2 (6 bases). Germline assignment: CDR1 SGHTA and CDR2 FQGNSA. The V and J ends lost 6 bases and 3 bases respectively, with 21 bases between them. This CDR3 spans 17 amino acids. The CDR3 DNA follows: TGTGCCAGCAGTAAAATTTCGGGTAGCGGCCTCTACAATGAGCAGTTCTTC. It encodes CASSKISGSGLYNEQFF.

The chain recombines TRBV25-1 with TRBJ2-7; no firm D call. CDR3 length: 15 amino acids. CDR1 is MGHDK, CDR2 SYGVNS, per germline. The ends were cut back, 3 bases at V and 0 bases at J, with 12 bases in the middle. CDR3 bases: TGTGCCAGCAGTGACGGTACTCGGAGCTCCTACGAGCAGTACTTC. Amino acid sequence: CASSDGTRSSYEQYF.

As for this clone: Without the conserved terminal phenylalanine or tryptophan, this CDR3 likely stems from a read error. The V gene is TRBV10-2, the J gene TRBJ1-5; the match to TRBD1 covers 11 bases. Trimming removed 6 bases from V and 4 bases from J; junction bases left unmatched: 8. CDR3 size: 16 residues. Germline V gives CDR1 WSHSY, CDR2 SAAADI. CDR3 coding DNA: TGCGCCAGCAGCAAGGACAGGGGGCGAGGAAATCAGCCCCAGCATCTT. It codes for CASSKDRGRGNQPQHL.

CDR3 in DNA: TGCGCCAGCAGCTTGGGGTCTGGTGGGGCCCAAGAGACCCAGTACTTC. The encoded protein is CASSLGSGGAQETQYF. This chain links TRBV5-1 with TRBJ2-5, with D perhaps TRBD1 (5 bases). Looked up from germline, CDR1 is SGHRS and CDR2 is YFSETQ. Trimming took off 0 bases at V and 1 base at J, with 13 bases between the two ends. The CDR3 spans 16 residues.

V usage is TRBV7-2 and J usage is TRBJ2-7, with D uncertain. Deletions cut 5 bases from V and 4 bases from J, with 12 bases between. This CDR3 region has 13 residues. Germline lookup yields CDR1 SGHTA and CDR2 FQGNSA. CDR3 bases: TGTGCCAGCAGCCTATACTTACAATACGAGCAGTACTTC. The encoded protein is CASSLYLQYEQYF.

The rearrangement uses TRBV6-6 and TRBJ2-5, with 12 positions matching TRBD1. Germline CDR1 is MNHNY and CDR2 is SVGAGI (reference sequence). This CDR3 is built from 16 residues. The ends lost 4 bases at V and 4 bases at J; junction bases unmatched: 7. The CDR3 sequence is CASSSFGTGGGETQYF. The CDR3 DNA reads TGTGCCAGCAGTTCCTTCGGGACAGGGGGCGGAGAGACCCAGTACTTC.

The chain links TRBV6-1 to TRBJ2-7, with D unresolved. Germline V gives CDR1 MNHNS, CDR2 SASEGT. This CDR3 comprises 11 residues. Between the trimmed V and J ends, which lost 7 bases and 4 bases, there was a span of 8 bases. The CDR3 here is CASTGFYEQYF. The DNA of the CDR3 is TGTGCCAGCACTGGATTTTACGAGCAGTACTTC.

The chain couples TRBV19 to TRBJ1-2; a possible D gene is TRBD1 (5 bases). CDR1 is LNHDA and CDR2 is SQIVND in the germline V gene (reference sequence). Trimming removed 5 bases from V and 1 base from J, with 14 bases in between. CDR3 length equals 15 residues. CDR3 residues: CASSPRDGNNYGYTF. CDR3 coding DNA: TGTGCCAGTAGTCCAAGGGACGGAAATAACTATGGCTACACCTTC.

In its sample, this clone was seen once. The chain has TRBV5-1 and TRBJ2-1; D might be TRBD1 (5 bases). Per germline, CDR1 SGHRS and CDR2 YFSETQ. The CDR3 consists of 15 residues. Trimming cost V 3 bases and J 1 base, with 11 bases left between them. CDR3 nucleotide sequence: TGCGCCAGCAGCTCTGACAGTTTTTCCTACAATGAGCAGTTCTTC. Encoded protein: CASSSDSFSYNEQFF.

This CDR3 reads CASSYPQNTEAFF. CDR3 DNA: TGTGCCAGCAGTTACCCCCAGAACACTGAAGCTTTCTTT. The chain carries TRBV6-6 and TRBJ1-1, with unresolved D. The V end was cut by 2 bases, the J end by 1 base, with 5 bases between. The CDR3 is 13 amino acids. The germline gives CDR1 MNHNY, CDR2 SVGAGI (reference sequence).

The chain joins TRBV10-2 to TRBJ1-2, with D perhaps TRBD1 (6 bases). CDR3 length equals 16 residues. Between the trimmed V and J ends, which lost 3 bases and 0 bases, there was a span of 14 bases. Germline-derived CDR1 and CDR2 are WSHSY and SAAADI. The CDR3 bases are TGCGCCAGCAGTGACCCGTTGGGGGGCTCTAACTATGGCTACACCTTC. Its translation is CASSDPLGGSNYGYTF.

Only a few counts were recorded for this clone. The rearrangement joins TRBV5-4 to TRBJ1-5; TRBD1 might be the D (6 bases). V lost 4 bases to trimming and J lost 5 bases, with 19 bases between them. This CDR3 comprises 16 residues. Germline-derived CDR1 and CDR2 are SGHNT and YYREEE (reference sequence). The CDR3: CASSPRAGGHHQPQHF. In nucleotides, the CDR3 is TGTGCCAGCAGCCCCCGAGCCGGGGGCCATCATCAGCCCCAGCATTTT.

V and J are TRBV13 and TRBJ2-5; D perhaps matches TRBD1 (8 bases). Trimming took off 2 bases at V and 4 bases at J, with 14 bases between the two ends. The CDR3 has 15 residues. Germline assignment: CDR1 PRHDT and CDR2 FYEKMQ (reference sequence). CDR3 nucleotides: TGTGCCAGCAGCTTAACACAGGGGGGGTCAGAGACCCAGTACTTC. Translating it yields CASSLTQGGSETQYF.

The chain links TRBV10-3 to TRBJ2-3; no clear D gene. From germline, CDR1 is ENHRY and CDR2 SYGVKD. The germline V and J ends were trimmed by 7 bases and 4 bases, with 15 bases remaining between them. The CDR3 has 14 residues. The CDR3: CAIKSDPAADTQYF. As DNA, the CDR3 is TGTGCCATCAAGAGTGACCCTGCGGCAGATACGCAGTATTTT.

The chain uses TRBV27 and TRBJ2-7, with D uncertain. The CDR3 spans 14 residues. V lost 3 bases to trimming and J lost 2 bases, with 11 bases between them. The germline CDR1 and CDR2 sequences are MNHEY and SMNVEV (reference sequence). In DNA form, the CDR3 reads TGTGCCAGCAGTTTCATTCCAGGAACCTACGAGCAGTACTTC. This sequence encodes CASSFIPGTYEQYF.

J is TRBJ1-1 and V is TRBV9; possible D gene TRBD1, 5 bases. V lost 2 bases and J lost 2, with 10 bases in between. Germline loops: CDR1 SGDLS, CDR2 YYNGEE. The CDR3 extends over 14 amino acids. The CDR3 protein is CASSVEGRNTEAFF. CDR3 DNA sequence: TGTGCCAGCAGCGTGGAGGGGAGAAACACTGAAGCTTTCTTT.

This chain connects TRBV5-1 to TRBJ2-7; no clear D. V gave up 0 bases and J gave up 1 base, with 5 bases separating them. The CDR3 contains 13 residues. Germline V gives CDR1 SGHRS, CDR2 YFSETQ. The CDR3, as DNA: TGCGCCAGCAGCTTGGGGGTTTCCTACGAGCAGTACTTC. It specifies CASSLGVSYEQYF.